Presented here are 14 T cell receptor beta chains from one specimen sequenced in a study of T cell clonotyping in hematopoietic cell transplantation. Here immunoSEQ multiplex PCR was the method, and the copy in TCRdb shows in-frame clones only, minus some. The sample carries 10,000 to 11,000 clones, over 75% recorded once. Documented time point: recipient sample about 28 days before transplant, after cytoreduction. Sequencing used peripheral blood mononuclear cells, obtained before stem cell transplant. These receptor sequences come from a woman between 45 and 60 years old with chronic myeloid leukemia. Some clones in this sample may be carry-over from other donors' samples.

This clone was recorded only once. J is TRBJ2-2 and V is TRBV10-3, with D maybe TRBD1 (6 bases). The ends were cut back, 4 bases at V and 0 bases at J, with 18 bases in the middle. The CDR3 has 18 amino acids. The germline V gene encodes CDR1 ENHRY and CDR2 SYGVKD. This CDR3 is CAISGGEQGNSNTGELFF. CDR3 DNA: TGTGCCATCAGTGGTGGGGAACAGGGTAACTCGAACACCGGGGAGCTGTTTTTT.

The V gene is TRBV29-1, the J gene TRBJ1-2; 9 bases agree with TRBD1. The length of the CDR3 is 13 residues. V lost 5 bases to trimming and J lost 5 bases; unmatched junction nucleotides: 6. Germline CDR1 and CDR2: SQVTM and ANQGSEA. The CDR3 coding sequence is TGCAGCGTTCTCACCGGGACAGGGTATGGCTACACCTTC. Translated, it gives CSVLTGTGYGYTF.

This clone was recorded only once. The V gene is TRBV19, the J gene TRBJ1-1; TRBD1 agrees at 10 bases. In germline, CDR1 is LNHDA, CDR2 SQIVND (reference sequence). The CDR3 runs to 14 residues. Trimming took 7 bases from V and 4 from J; bases not matched to a gene: 6. The CDR3 DNA follows: TGTGCCAGTAAAGGAAGACAGGGGGCCACTGAAGCTTTCTTT. Encoded protein: CASKGRQGATEAFF. Full variable domain (remainder filled in from reference TRBV19 and TRBJ1-1): DGGITQSPKYLFRKEGQNVTLSCEQNLNHDAMYWYRQDPGQGLRLIYYSQIVNDFQKGDIAEGYSVSREKKESFPLTVTSAQKNPTAFYLCASKGRQGATEAFFGQGTRLTVV.

The chain links TRBV30 to TRBJ2-7; D remains ambiguous. The CDR3 is made up of 14 amino acids. Trimming removed 2 bases from V and 0 bases from J, with 11 bases in between. From germline, CDR1 is GTSNPN and CDR2 SVGIG (reference sequence). The CDR3 region has the DNA TGTGCCTGGAGTTCCTGGGGTGGCTCCTACGAGCAGTACTTC. Its protein is CAWSSWGGSYEQYF.

The rearrangement uses TRBV5-6 and TRBJ2-7; 9 bases fit TRBD2. This CDR3 is built from 16 residues. J was trimmed by 1 base and V by 3 bases; bases with no gene match: 8. Germline V gene data show CDR1 as SGHDT and CDR2 as YYEEEE. The DNA of the CDR3 is TGTGCCAGCAGCTCCCCGTCTAGCGGGGTATCCTACGAGCAGTACTTC. Protein product: CASSSPSSGVSYEQYF.

The gene calls are TRBV4-3 and TRBJ2-3, with D unresolved. Germline CDR1 and CDR2: LGHNA and YSLEER. The CDR3 has 14 residues. The V gene lost 0 bases and the J gene lost 6 bases, with 10 bases spanning the gap. The CDR3: CASSQDYVGDTQYF. The CDR3 DNA is TGCGCCAGCAGCCAAGATTATGTGGGGGATACGCAGTATTTT.

V gene TRBV5-1 combines with J gene TRBJ2-5; 10 bases map to TRBD2. The germline V gene encodes CDR1 SGHRS and CDR2 YFSETQ. The CDR3 spans 13 residues. J lost 5 bases, V lost 4 bases, and 2 bases had no gene match. The CDR3 sequence: CASSTGLAETQYF. DNA for the CDR3: TGCGCCAGCAGCACGGGACTAGCGGAGACCCAGTACTTC.

This chain links TRBV28 with TRBJ2-7; 7 nucleotides agree with TRBD1. V shed 6 bases and J 1 base; nucleotides not matched to a gene: 3. The CDR3 runs to 13 residues. The V gene's germline CDR1 is MDHEN and CDR2 SYDVKM. The CDR3 sequence is CASRQQGSYEQYF. CDR3 coding DNA: TGTGCCAGCAGACAACAGGGGTCCTACGAGCAGTACTTC.

Remarks on this clone: The same CDR3 is also encoded by other DNA sequences in this sample. This chain joins TRBV6-6 and TRBJ1-2, with a weak D call TRBD1 (5 bases). Germline V lookup: CDR1 MNHNY, CDR2 SVGAGI (reference sequence). CDR3 length: 14 residues. The ends were cut back, 2 bases at V and 0 bases at J, with 7 bases in the middle. CDR3 sequence reads: CASSYQGSNYGYTF. The DNA for the CDR3 is TGTGCCAGCAGTTACCAGGGATCTAACTATGGCTACACCTTC.

The J gene is TRBJ2-1, the V gene TRBV28; 15 bases are a match to TRBD2. V shed 4 bases and J 5 bases; nucleotides not matched to a gene: 12. This CDR3 comprises 19 residues. Germline V lookup: CDR1 MDHEN, CDR2 SYDVKM. DNA of the CDR3: TGTGCCAGCAGTTCAGGCATCGGACTAGCGGGAGGGACCCACAATGAGCAGTTCTTC. It encodes CASSSGIGLAGGTHNEQFF.

This clone appeared a single time. J is TRBJ2-3 and V is TRBV28; 8 bases are a match to TRBD2. V lost 8 bases to trimming and J lost 7 bases; unmatched junction nucleotides: 11. The CDR3 is 14 amino acids. Germline V lookup: CDR1 MDHEN, CDR2 SYDVKM. CDR3: CASGNGLADNTQYF. The CDR3 DNA follows: TGTGCCAGCGGAAACGGACTAGCTGATAATACGCAGTATTTT. Supplemented by reference TRBV28 and TRBJ2-3, the full variable domain reads DVKVTQSSRYLVKRTGEKVFLECVQDMDHENMFWYRQDPGLGLRLIYFSYDVKMKEKGDIPEGYSVSREKKERFSLILESASTNQTSMYLCASGNGLADNTQYFGPGTRLTVL.

The chain couples TRBV4-1 to TRBJ2-1; no definite D call. The CDR3 has 13 residues. Trimming shortened V by 2 bases and J by 9 bases, and 11 bases separated the two germline ends. Per the germline V gene, CDR1 is MGHRA and CDR2 is YSYEKL. The CDR3 loop is CASSQSPSREQFF. DNA for the CDR3: TGCGCCAGCAGCCAAAGCCCTTCACGTGAGCAGTTCTTC.

The J gene is TRBJ2-1, the V gene TRBV9; 7 bases are shared with TRBD1. The ends lost 3 bases at V and 3 bases at J; junction bases unmatched: 3. The CDR3 contains 14 residues. CDR1 SGDLS and CDR2 YYNGEE come from the germline V gene. In nucleotides, the CDR3 is TGTGCCAGCAGCGCCGGGACAGTCTACAATGAGCAGTTCTTC. Amino acids: CASSAGTVYNEQFF.

The V gene is TRBV7-9, the J gene TRBJ1-2, with TRBD1 identical over 7 bases. This CDR3 is 14 amino acids long. V dropped 0 bases and J dropped 6; count of bases not matched to a gene: 4. CDR1 and CDR2 from the germline V gene are SEHNR and FQNEAQ (reference sequence). In nucleotides, the CDR3 is TGTGCCAGCAGCTTAGCGGAGGGGGCAAATGGCTACACCTTC. Translating gives CASSLAEGANGYTF.